The 13 T cell receptor beta chains below were found in one sample sequenced in a study of T cell repertoires in aging, cancer and after chemotherapy. Amplification of TCR beta used genomic DNA extracted from peripheral blood. Multiplex touch-down PCR with TRB-A/B primers amplified rearranged V-D-J TRB sequences. From the multiplex PCR reads, TCRdb called clonotypes with MiXCR, one entry per CDR3 protein. Of 3,000 or so distinct CDR3 sequences in the sample, more than 30% are singletons; the top ten hold 55% to 70%. Sequencing was performed on blood. All receptors come from a human donor with a solid tumor.

This clonotype ranks as medium-sized. This chain uses TRBV29-1 with TRBJ2-3, with TRBD2 matching 12 bases. The CDR3 runs to 13 residues. The J segment lost 13 bases and the V segment lost 6 bases, leaving 11 bases of the junction unmatched. CDR1 and CDR2 from the germline V gene are SQVTM and ANQGSEA. The CDR3 nucleotides read TGCAGCGTAGGACTTCTAGCGGGGGGGTCAAAGTATTTT. Translated, it gives CSVGLLAGGSKYF.

The chain recombines TRBV5-6 with TRBJ2-6; D ambiguous. CDR3 length equals 14 residues. Trimming removed 4 bases at V and 0 bases at J, with 5 bases between. CDR1 and CDR2 (germline): SGHDT, YYEEEE. The CDR3 region is CASSAVSGANVLTF. The CDR3 DNA reads as TGTGCCAGCAGCGCGGTCTCTGGGGCCAACGTCCTGACTTTC.

This clonotype is deemed medium-sized. The chain links TRBV29-1 to TRBJ1-1; D gene unclear. Trimming cost V 5 bases and J 9 bases, with 16 bases left between them. Germline-derived CDR1 and CDR2 are SQVTM and ANQGSEA. The CDR3 spans 12 residues. CDR3 protein: CSVPSDQRKAFF. The CDR3 DNA is TGCAGCGTTCCCTCTGACCAGAGAAAAGCTTTCTTT.

This clonotype has more than one count but fewer than ten. In DNA, the CDR3 is TGTGCCAGCAGTGAAGATAGAGGGATGGGCTACACCTTC. Protein: CASSEDRGMGYTF. The genes are TRBV6-5 and TRBJ1-2; D not resolved. The CDR3 extends over 13 amino acids. Germline loops: CDR1 MNHEY, CDR2 SVGAGI. V lost 5 bases to trimming and J lost 8 bases, with 15 bases between them.

Turning to this clonotype: A much larger clone sits a single nucleotide away, making a read error possible. V gene TRBV19 combines with J gene TRBJ1-4; TRBD1 aligns across 9 bases. CDR1 and CDR2 from the germline V gene are LNHDA and SQIVND (reference sequence). This CDR3 has 18 amino acids. CDR3 DNA: TGTGCCAGTAGTCCTCTCACAGGGGGCGTTGCAACTAATAAAAAACTGTTTTTT. It encodes CASSPLTGGVATNKKLFF.

The chain employs TRBV15 and TRBJ2-7; D is unresolved. The V gene's germline CDR1 is LNHNV and CDR2 YYDKDF (reference sequence). The CDR3 extends over 13 amino acids. Trimming removed 0 bases at V and 2 bases at J, with 5 bases between. DNA of the CDR3: TGTGCCACCAGCAGAGATATTGCCTACGAGCAGTACTTC. Encoded protein: CATSRDIAYEQYF.

The J gene is TRBJ2-4, the V gene TRBV20-1, with D perhaps given as TRBD1 or TRBD2 (5 bases each). The CDR3 covers 15 residues. CDR1 DFQATT and CDR2 SNEGSKA come from the germline V gene (reference sequence). Trimming took 5 bases from V and 9 from J, leaving 23 bases between them. The CDR3 coding sequence is TGCAGTGCTGGGGACGGACGGATAACATTGAGCATTCAGTACTTC. Its protein product is CSAGDGRITLSIQYF.

This clonotype was seen only once. The gene calls are TRBV7-2 and TRBJ2-7, with D possibly TRBD1 on 5 matching bases. This CDR3 contains 14 residues. Germline CDR1 reads SGHTA; CDR2 reads FQGNSA. Trimming stripped 3 bases from V and 2 bases from J, with 11 bases between. The CDR3 region is CASSFATGPYEQYF. The CDR3 DNA is TGTGCCAGCAGCTTCGCCACAGGTCCCTACGAGCAGTACTTC.

In its sample, this clonotype ranks as medium-sized (0.01 to 0.1%). This rearrangement joins TRBV29-1 to TRBJ1-4; D is uncertain. Germline V lookup: CDR1 SQVTM, CDR2 ANQGSEA. This CDR3 has 13 residues. The V and J ends lost 4 bases and 7 bases respectively, with 13 bases between them. The CDR3 nucleotides are TGCAGCGTTGGAAGGGAAAACGGTGAAAAACTGTTTTTT. Its translation: CSVGRENGEKLFF.

This chain links TRBV12-3 or TRBV12-4 with TRBJ1-5; no reliable D call. V lost 2 bases and J lost 2, with 10 bases in between. The CDR3 runs 15 residues. In DNA, the CDR3 is TGTGCCAGCAGTTTAAAAGGGATCGGCAATCAGCCCCAGCATTTT. Translated, it gives CASSLKGIGNQPQHF.

This clonotype was counted a single time. This chain's CDR3 is CASSPRWDRPHEQYF. In nucleotides, the CDR3 is TGCGCCAGCAGCCCCAGATGGGACAGGCCACACGAGCAGTACTTC. This chain joins TRBV5-1 and TRBJ2-7; TRBD1 matches 8 bases. V gave up 4 bases and J gave up 5 bases; unmatched junction bases: 11. This CDR3 is built from 15 residues. Germline V gene sequence: CDR1 SGHRS, CDR2 YFSETQ.

V usage is TRBV18 and J usage is TRBJ2-7, with 7 bases lining up with TRBD1. Germline CDR1 KGHSH, CDR2 LQKENI. V gave up 1 base and J gave up 6 bases; unmatched junction bases: 0. This CDR3 has 12 amino acids. CDR3 amino acids: CASSPRQGEQYF. CDR3 bases: TGTGCCAGCTCACCACGACAGGGCGAGCAGTACTTC.

The rearrangement links TRBV30 to TRBJ2-5; 8 bases agree with TRBD2. V lost 3 bases to trimming and J lost 5 bases; unmatched junction nucleotides: 5. Per the germline V gene, CDR1 is GTSNPN and CDR2 is SVGIG (reference sequence). CDR3 length equals 13 residues. CDR3 amino acids: CAWSGGGLETQYF. CDR3 in DNA: TGTGCCTGGAGCGGGGGGGGCTTGGAGACCCAGTACTTC.